This T cell receptor (beta chain) was retrieved from a study of identical twins. Overall study results and limits: Insertions ran lower in abundant cord blood beta clonotypes, though not in memory repertoires. Possibly, invariant MAIT and iNKT cells partly confounded zero-insertion analyses. An excess of low generation probability was shown by twin-shared out-of-frame alpha sequences.

Comment on this clonotype: Its antigen is not known.

This CDR3 comprises 15 residues. CDR1 SGDLS and CDR2 YYNGEE come from the germline V gene. Between the trimmed V and J ends, which lost 2 bases and 0 bases, there was a span of 9 bases. After template switching added a universal primer site, the resulting cDNA carried unique molecular identifiers. TCRdb reprocessed the 5' RACE reads with MiXCR, giving one entry per CDR3 protein. The table includes hundreds of thousands of distinct CDR3 sequences, 10% to 15% detected once. This same sample was also part of a study on yellow fever vaccine responses in identical twins.

The receptor was isolated from a woman younger than 35 in good health. The chain links TRBV9 to TRBJ2-1, with D perhaps given as TRBD1 or TRBD2 (5 bases each). The source material was CD8+ T cells sorted from blood. The CDR3, as DNA: TGTGCCAGCAGCGTGGGACGGAACTCCTACAATGAGCAGTTCTTC. It translates to CASSVGRNSYNEQFF.